A selection of T cell receptor beta chains follows, all from one sample in a study of blood T cell repertoires in COVID-19. TCRdb's copy holds only in-frame clones and misses some; the assay was immunoSEQ multiplex PCR. Of about 190,000 clones in the sample, roughly 85% were seen once. Input material: peripheral blood. These receptors were obtained from a woman in her seventies with acute or convalescent COVID-19. The CDR3 runs from the conserved cysteine through the conserved F or W.

v_call	j_call	cdr3_aa
TRBV7-3	TRBJ2-1	CASSFSGSEAGEQFF
TRBV6-5	TRBJ1-5	CASSPGQPNQPQHF
TRBV3-1/TRBV3-2	TRBJ1-1	CASSQGGVPEAFF
TRBV29-1	TRBJ2-7	CSVVEGDYEQYF
TRBV5-8	TRBJ1-2	CASSLVGSSDYGYTF
TRBV27	TRBJ2-2	CASQLGGRRAGELFF
TRBV7-9	TRBJ2-4	CASSALIRDRNIQYF
TRBV27	TRBJ1-6	CASSLSGQGYSPLHF
TRBV9	TRBJ1-6	CASSLGTSSPLHF
TRBV4-1	TRBJ1-1	CASSPQEELNTEAFF
TRBV29-1	TRBJ2-1	CSVEGADRDPYNEQFF
TRBV5-1	TRBJ2-5	CASSRGDRQETQYF
TRBV30	TRBJ2-2	CAWSVTGAGAGTGELFF
TRBV2	TRBJ1-2	CASSELGQNYGYTF
TRBV5-1	TRBJ1-1	CASSLETLNTEAFF
TRBV14	TRBJ1-2	CASSQMATAIYGYTF
TRBV6-5	TRBJ2-1	CASSYLGGIDEQFF
TRBV30	TRBJ1-4	CAWSTGTPKLFF
TRBV2	TRBJ1-2	CASSEIGQGSYTF
TRBV5-4	TRBJ2-5	CASSSIKGQGGETQYF
TRBV27	TRBJ2-6	CASSLAGIGANVLTF
TRBV30	TRBJ2-7	CAWSPSGLAHLSYEQYF
TRBV2	TRBJ1-6	CASSVAENSPLHF
TRBV7-2	TRBJ1-1	CASSLTRLAAEAFF
TRBV30	TRBJ1-4	CAWSTSAGRNEKLFF
TRBV2	TRBJ1-4	CASSGRGKGGEKLFF
TRBV5-1	TRBJ2-5	CASSLVGGETQYF
TRBV25-1	TRBJ1-1	CASSGGGRAFF
TRBV6-5	TRBJ2-7	CASSYSRQMQGNEQYF
TRBV7-9	TRBJ1-2	CASSPVGTAYNPEGYTF
TRBV7-3	TRBJ1-3	CASSPASGNTIYF
TRBV15	TRBJ1-5	CATSRERGQLNQPQHF
TRBV9	TRBJ2-1	CASSVAVELAGDFMGLSEQFF
TRBV6-6	TRBJ2-2	CASSGTTTGELFF
TRBV2	TRBJ1-1	CASSRQGTNTEAFF
TRBV30	TRBJ2-1	CAWRSRGYNEQFF